One sample yielded the 8 T cell receptor beta chains listed below, sequenced in a study of OX40 agonist ivuxolimab in advanced cancers. TCRdb keeps only in-frame clones here, not all; method: immunoSEQ multiplex PCR. The data show about 98,000 clones, 85% to 95% seen once. This sample comprised CD4+ or CD8+ T cells sorted from blood, obtained in a trial of the OX40 agonist ivuxolimab. The receptor source for this set is an adult with an advanced solid tumor such as melanoma, head and neck, liver or kidney cancer.

V and J are TRBV19 and TRBJ2-1, with 9 nucleotides matching TRBD2. Germline V CDR1 and CDR2: LNHDA, SQIVND (reference sequence). The J segment lost 3 bases and the V segment lost 6 bases, leaving 3 bases of the junction unmatched. The CDR3 is made up of 14 amino acids. CDR3 in amino acids: CASSPSGVYNEQFF. The DNA for the CDR3 is TGTGCCAGTAGCCCTAGCGGGGTCTACAATGAGCAGTTCTTC.

The chain links TRBV28 to TRBJ2-7; weak D call: TRBD1 (6 bases). V was cut by 10 bases and J by 2 bases, with 15 bases left in between. The CDR3 runs 13 residues. Looked up from germline, CDR1 is MDHEN and CDR2 is SYDVKM. In nucleotides, the CDR3 is TGTGCCACCACGGACAGCACCACCTACGAGCAGTACTTC. Translated, it gives CATTDSTTYEQYF.

The chain combines TRBV5-1 with TRBJ2-2; TRBD2 matches 8 bases. Germline lookup yields CDR1 SGHRS and CDR2 YFSETQ. The CDR3 spans 18 residues. V lost 4 bases and J lost 7; bases outside the gene matches: 18. CDR3 sequence: CASSPDPSGWGASGELFF. DNA of the CDR3: TGCGCCAGCAGCCCGGACCCTAGCGGGTGGGGCGCGAGCGGGGAGCTGTTTTTT.

The chain is built from TRBV12-5 and TRBJ1-1, with D perhaps TRBD1 (5 bases). CDR1 is LGHNT and CDR2 is FRNRAP in the germline V gene. The CDR3 is 14 amino acids. Trimming removed 1 base at V and 8 bases at J, with 14 bases between. CDR3 in amino acids: CASGLEGRGAEAFF. The DNA of the CDR3 is TGTGCTAGTGGTTTGGAGGGGCGGGGAGCCGAAGCTTTCTTT.

CDR3 in amino acids: CASSKRQGTNYGYTF. The CDR3 DNA reads as TGTGCCAGCAGTAAACGACAGGGAACTAACTATGGCTACACCTTC. The chain combines TRBV6-5 with TRBJ1-2; 7 nucleotides align to TRBD1. Per the germline V gene, CDR1 is MNHEY and CDR2 is SVGAGI. The CDR3 is 15 residues long. J gave up 0 bases and V 5 bases, and 6 bases lay outside the gene matches.

The chain couples TRBV4-3 to TRBJ1-5, with D tentatively TRBD1 (5 bases). Germline V gene lookup returns CDR1 LGHNA and CDR2 YSLEER. The CDR3 loop spans 14 amino acids. Trimming removed 0 bases from V and 4 bases from J, with 7 bases in between. The CDR3: CASSQDRGNQPQHF. The CDR3 DNA reads as TGCGCCAGCAGCCAAGATCGGGGGAATCAGCCCCAGCATTTT.

The V call is TRBV6-5, the J call TRBJ1-4; D call uncertain. The CDR3 is 12 residues long. V dropped 5 bases and J dropped 7 bases, with 8 bases sitting between them. Germline V gives CDR1 MNHEY, CDR2 SVGAGI. CDR3 sequence reads: CASSPDLEKLFF. The CDR3 DNA is TGTGCCAGCAGTCCGGACCTTGAAAAACTGTTTTTT.

The chain joins TRBV6-1 to TRBJ1-2; D is uncertain. The germline V gene encodes CDR1 MNHNS and CDR2 SASEGT. This CDR3 is built from 15 residues. Trimming cost V 6 bases and J 0 bases, with 14 bases left between them. As DNA, the CDR3 is TGTGCCAGCAGATCCCGTCGGCAAGCTAACTATGGCTACACCTTC. It encodes CASRSRRQANYGYTF.